The sequence of this T cell receptor beta chain was determined in a study of T cells in localized non-small cell lung cancer (TCRdb year 2020). Regarding the study in general: The study analyzed T cell repertoires of 236 early-stage NSCLC patients, comparing tumors and uninvolved tumor-adjacent lungs. The cohort consisted of around 250 treatment-naive NSCLC patients whose localized lung tumors had been resected. The mean age of the NSCLC patients was approximately 71 years, with 120 to 150 men and around 100 women.

The immunoSEQ Assay was used to sequence TCR beta CDR3 regions from DNA. Turning to the authors' computational methods: T cell density was computed as TCR beta template counts normalized to usable DNA estimated by amplifying housekeeping genes. Using the preseqR package, richness was estimated by extrapolating to 120,000 templates for tissue samples and 400,000 templates for PBMC samples. Clonality was taken to be one minus Pielou's evenness. Tissue-enriched TCRs were identified through differential abundance testing performed on productive amino-acid clonotypes, with a minimum total count of 5 and an alpha of 0.1. The Jaccard Index and the Morisita Overlap Index were used to quantify repertoire overlap between compartments. GLIPH grouped TCR beta CDR3s together with public tetramer-defined viral CDR3s, and a viral motif had to include at least three viral sequences and show V-gene enrichment. TCRdb mirrors the immuneACCESS table, restricted to in-frame sequences. Some clones are absent from its copies; in checked studies, under half trace to an unresolved V gene, and the reason for the others is unknown. The DNA was the basis for D and trimming; V, J and clone size are from that table. The sample records around 29,000 clones, roughly 80% of which are singletons. Jointly, the top ten make up approximately 31% of the sample.

At diagnosis, peripheral blood, uninvolved tumor-adjacent lung and tumor were collected and stored as a combination of fresh-frozen and FFPE material. For TCR repertoire profiling, blood samples were analyzed in the form of peripheral blood mononuclear cells. From its cysteine to its phenylalanine, the CDR3 spans 15 amino acids. Only the CDR3 region is kept as DNA, spanning 45 bases read in frame from base 1. Via the germline V gene (reference sequence), CDR1 is GTSNPN and CDR2 SVGIG. V is trimmed back by 2 bases and J by 1 base, and the junction contains 6 bases that no gene match accounts for. As to this clone: What this receptor recognizes is not known. Per-base qualities were not stored, and no clone one base away is much larger.

What the work shows at the level of the full study, not this receptor alone: Because the study design was exploratory, TCR variables were selected using unadjusted p-values without false-discovery rate correction. Higher blood T cell density associated with longer overall survival, while higher adjacent-lung clonality associated with shorter survival. A median of around 50 of the top 100 tumor clones turned up in the paired uninvolved adjacent lung, and approximately 30 of those clones also ranked among the top 100 of that same adjacent lung. Because multi-region tumor sequencing was not done, intratumor heterogeneity could not be ruled out. The highest T cell clonality was observed in uninvolved tumor-adjacent lung, where clonality exceeded that of tumor, suggesting that antigenic responses were more focused in uninvolved tumor-adjacent lung.

This TCR derives from an older male donor with stage II squamous cell lung carcinoma. The input for sequencing was peripheral blood, taken before any cancer treatment. The sequence links TRBV30 to TRBJ1-2, with TRBD1 matching 8 junction bases. The CDR3 is CAWSYRDRINYGYTF. The nucleotide sequence reads as follows: TGTGCCTGGAGTTACCGGGACAGGATTAACTATGGCTACACCTTC.